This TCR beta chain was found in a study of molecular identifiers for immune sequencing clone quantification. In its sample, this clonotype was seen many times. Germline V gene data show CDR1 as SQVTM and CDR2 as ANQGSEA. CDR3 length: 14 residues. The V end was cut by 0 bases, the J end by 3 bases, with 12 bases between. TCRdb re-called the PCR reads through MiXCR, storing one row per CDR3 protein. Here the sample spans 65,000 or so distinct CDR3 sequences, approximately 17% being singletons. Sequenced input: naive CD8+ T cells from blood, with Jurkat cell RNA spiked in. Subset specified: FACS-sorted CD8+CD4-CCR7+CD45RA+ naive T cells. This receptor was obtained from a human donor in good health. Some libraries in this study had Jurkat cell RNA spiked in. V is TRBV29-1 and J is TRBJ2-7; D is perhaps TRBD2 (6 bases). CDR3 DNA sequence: TGCAGCGTTGAAGATGTGGGGGGAGGCTACGAGCAGTACTTC. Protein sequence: CSVEDVGGGYEQYF.